These 18 T cell receptor beta chains share one sample of origin, sequenced in a study of T cell repertoires in cytomegalovirus infection. Which antigens these TCRs recognize remains unknown. TCRdb recomputed calls from the reads with MiXCR, one row per CDR3 protein. The sample has 450,000 to 600,000 distinct CDR3 sequences, under 45% seen once. The source material was cultured PBMCs, sampled from culture after CMV antigen stimulation. Source of these receptors: a human donor in good health (CMV status not recorded). Some clones in this sample may be carry-over from other donors' samples.

In this sample, this clonotype turned up once. The V and J genes are TRBV28 and TRBJ2-7; 8 nucleotides agree with TRBD1. The V gene end was trimmed by 2 bases and the J gene end by 4 bases; junction bases not matched to a gene: 10. The CDR3 covers 16 residues. In germline, CDR1 is MDHEN, CDR2 SYDVKM. The CDR3 sequence: CASSLPSTGVGYEQYF. CDR3 DNA: TGTGCCAGCAGTTTACCCTCGACAGGGGTTGGTTACGAGCAGTACTTC.

This clonotype has only a few counts. The chain carries TRBV2 and TRBJ2-3; D unresolved. The CDR3 runs to 13 residues. Trimming removed 3 bases from V and 3 bases from J, with 7 bases in between. Germline assignment: CDR1 SNHLY and CDR2 FYNNEI. The CDR3 sequence: CASSDWWTDTQYF. DNA of the CDR3: TGTGCCAGCAGTGATTGGTGGACAGATACGCAGTATTTT.

This clonotype was counted only a few times. V usage is TRBV7-2 and J usage is TRBJ1-3; D not resolved. The CDR3 consists of 14 residues. Deletions cut 1 base from V and 4 bases from J, with 8 bases between. Germline loops: CDR1 SGHTA, CDR2 FQGNSA. The CDR3 coding sequence is TGTGCCAGCAGCTTAGGGGCGGGGGGAAACACCATATATTTT. Translated: CASSLGAGGNTIYF.

This sequence joins TRBV19 and TRBJ2-3; the D is unclear. V lost 7 bases and J lost 2, with 10 bases in between. Germline assignment: CDR1 LNHDA and CDR2 SQIVND (reference sequence). This CDR3 is 13 amino acids long. The CDR3 nucleotides read TGTGCCAGTAAGGGATCCTCCACAGATACGCAGTATTTT. Residues: CASKGSSTDTQYF.

In this sample, this clonotype turned up a few times. The chain uses TRBV10-3 and TRBJ2-7; D is undetermined. V shed 0 bases and J shed 7 bases, with 10 bases lying between them. The germline V gene encodes CDR1 ENHRY and CDR2 SYGVKD. The CDR3 has 13 amino acids. The CDR3 DNA follows: TGTGCCATCAGTGAGTCAGTAAACGTTGAGCAGTACTTC. This codes for CAISESVNVEQYF.

This chain uses TRBV6-2 or TRBV6-3 with TRBJ2-5, with D perhaps matching TRBD2 (6 bases). V was shortened by 2 bases and J by 1 base, with 11 bases between the two germline ends. The CDR3 is 15 residues long. Per germline, CDR1 MNHEY and CDR2 SVGEGT. The CDR3 is CASSYIGGPQETQYF. For the CDR3, the DNA is TGTGCCAGCAGTTACATCGGGGGACCCCAAGAGACCCAGTACTTC.

This clonotype was counted between two and nine times. The chain uses TRBV6-2 or TRBV6-3 and TRBJ2-2; no clear D gene. The V gene's germline CDR1 is MNHEY and CDR2 SVGEGT. V lost 7 bases, J lost 0 bases, and 3 bases lay in between. The CDR3 has 12 residues. For the CDR3, the DNA is TGTGCCAGCAAGACGAACACCGGGGAGCTGTTTTTT. It codes for CASKTNTGELFF.

The J gene is TRBJ2-7, the V gene TRBV20-1; D is unresolved. V was clipped by 2 bases and J by 5 bases, with 16 bases between them. Germline CDR1 reads DFQATT; CDR2 reads SNEGSKA (reference sequence). The length of the CDR3 is 14 residues. The CDR3 sequence: CSARLHPILDEQYF. The CDR3 region has the DNA TGCAGTGCTAGACTCCACCCGATCCTGGACGAGCAGTACTTC.

The table lists this clonotype with a few counts. V gene TRBV10-3 combines with J gene TRBJ1-2, with TRBD1 matching over 7 bases. Germline loops: CDR1 ENHRY, CDR2 SYGVKD. V was pared by 11 bases and J by 8 bases, with 20 bases of the junction left unmatched. This CDR3 has 15 residues. CDR3 coding DNA: TGTGCCCCGTTCAGAGGGGGGGACAGTCGACGCGGCTACACCTTC. Amino acid sequence: CAPFRGGDSRRGYTF.

The V call is TRBV7-2, the J call TRBJ2-3; no reliable D call. CDR1 and CDR2 from the germline V gene are SGHTA and FQGNSA. There are 13 residues in the CDR3. V lost 5 bases to trimming and J lost 6 bases, with 12 bases between them. The CDR3, as DNA: TGTGCCAGCAGCCCAAATCAGAGGGATACGCAGTATTTT. It codes for CASSPNQRDTQYF.

Only a few counts were recorded for this clonotype. The J gene is TRBJ2-1, the V gene TRBV12-3 or TRBV12-4; possible D gene TRBD1, 6 bases. CDR3 length equals 13 residues. Trimming shortened V by 3 bases and J by 5 bases, and 8 bases separated the two germline ends. The CDR3 region is CASSFYRDNEQFF. CDR3 in DNA: TGTGCCAGCAGTTTCTACAGGGACAATGAGCAGTTCTTC.

This clonotype has at least ten counts. The chain recombines TRBV7-8 with TRBJ2-3, with 10 bases that match TRBD2. The J segment lost 1 base and the V segment lost 5 bases, leaving 3 bases of the junction unmatched. Germline CDR1 is SGHVS and CDR2 is FQNEAQ. The CDR3 covers 15 residues. The CDR3 DNA reads TGTGCCAGCAGCCCAGGGACTAGCGGCACAGATACGCAGTATTTT. Its protein is CASSPGTSGTDTQYF.

This chain connects TRBV7-8 to TRBJ2-6, with D perhaps matching TRBD1 (6 bases). Trimming cost V 5 bases and J 1 base, with 9 bases left between them. The CDR3 extends over 15 amino acids. CDR1 is SGHVS, CDR2 FQNEAQ, per germline. The CDR3 bases are TGTGCCAGCAGCCCAAGGGGGTCTGGGGCCAACGTCCTGACTTTC. Protein product: CASSPRGSGANVLTF.

The DNA for the CDR3 is TGTGCCAGCAGCGTAACAGGGGGCTATGAGCAGTTCTTC. Translated: CASSVTGGYEQFF. The chain uses TRBV5-6 and TRBJ2-1; 9 positions agree with TRBD1. The V gene end was trimmed by 4 bases and the J gene end by 8 bases; junction bases not matched to a gene: 4. Germline V gives CDR1 SGHDT, CDR2 YYEEEE. This CDR3 is 13 amino acids long.

V usage is TRBV7-2 and J usage is TRBJ2-1; D gene ambiguous. The CDR3 spans 15 residues. From germline, CDR1 is SGHTA and CDR2 FQGNSA. V was trimmed by 1 base and J by 6 bases, leaving 13 bases between them. This CDR3 is CASSLDGSPTNEQFF. DNA of the CDR3: TGTGCCAGCAGCTTAGATGGGTCTCCGACCAATGAGCAGTTCTTC.

The rearrangement links TRBV7-2 to TRBJ1-6; D remains unclear. The germline V gene has CDR1 SGHTA and CDR2 FQGNSA. V dropped 1 base and J dropped 7 bases, with 8 bases sitting between them. The CDR3 loop spans 14 amino acids. The CDR3 protein is CASSLEGANSPLHF. In DNA, the CDR3 is TGTGCCAGCAGCTTAGAGGGTGCCAATTCACCCCTCCACTTT. The complete variable domain, with remaining parts taken from reference TRBV7-2 and TRBJ1-6, reads GAGVSQSPSNKVTEKGKDVELRCDPISGHTALYWYRQSLGQGLEFLIYFQGNSAPDKSGLPSDRFSAERTGGSVSTLTIQRTQQEDSAVYLCASSLEGANSPLHFGNGTRLTVT.

The J gene is TRBJ1-2, the V gene TRBV27; D possibly corresponds to TRBD1 (6 bases). The CDR3 has 14 residues. Trimming took 6 bases from V and 8 from J, leaving 19 bases between them. CDR1 and CDR2 (germline): MNHEY, SMNVEV (reference sequence). This CDR3 is CASRLSGGAWGYTF. CDR3 bases: TGTGCCAGCAGGCTCAGTGGGGGCGCTTGGGGCTACACCTTC.

The V call is TRBV27, the J call TRBJ2-2; 8 bases map to TRBD1. The CDR3 spans 14 residues. The V segment lost 6 bases and the J segment 6 bases; nucleotides outside the gene matches: 6. Germline CDR1 reads MNHEY; CDR2 reads SMNVEV (reference sequence). Here the CDR3 reads CASSPTGEAGELFF. The CDR3 coding sequence is TGTGCCAGCAGCCCGACAGGGGAGGCCGGGGAGCTGTTTTTT.